The T cell receptor (beta chain) described here comes from a study of immune heterogeneity within non-small cell lung tumors. Study-wide background: The composition of the tumors was several squamous cell carcinomas, roughly ten non-squamous carcinomas and 1 not otherwise specified.

As template, the study used bulk tumor genomic DNA at 500 to 750 ng per sample. Several biopsies were spaced far apart within each primary tumor and obtained as surgery took place. The cohort was untreated, with newly diagnosed non-small cell lung cancer undergoing curative surgery. Trimming stripped 5 bases from V and 4 bases from J, with 14 bases between. Per germline, CDR1 SGHTA and CDR2 FQGNSA. This CDR3 has 14 residues. TCR beta CDR3 was amplified by multiplex PCR using 32 V and 13 J primers. TCRdb called the multiplex PCR reads again in MiXCR, with one record for every CDR3 protein. This sample has about 7,200 distinct CDR3 sequences; 22% occur once, and the top ten carry roughly 15%. Whole-study findings and limits: Local T-cell clonality tracked local tumor mutational burden, showing a moderate yet significant relationship (R roughly 0.31).

This clonotype counts as medium-sized. The antigen is not known. The chain carries TRBV7-2 and TRBJ1-2, with D possibly TRBD1 on 6 matching bases. The clonotype originates from a man aged 55 to 70 with non-small cell lung cancer. The sequenced sample consisted of lung tumor tissue. CDR3 bases: TGTGCCAGCAGCCCCGCCGGACAGTTCTATGGCTACACCTTC. This sequence encodes CASSPAGQFYGYTF.